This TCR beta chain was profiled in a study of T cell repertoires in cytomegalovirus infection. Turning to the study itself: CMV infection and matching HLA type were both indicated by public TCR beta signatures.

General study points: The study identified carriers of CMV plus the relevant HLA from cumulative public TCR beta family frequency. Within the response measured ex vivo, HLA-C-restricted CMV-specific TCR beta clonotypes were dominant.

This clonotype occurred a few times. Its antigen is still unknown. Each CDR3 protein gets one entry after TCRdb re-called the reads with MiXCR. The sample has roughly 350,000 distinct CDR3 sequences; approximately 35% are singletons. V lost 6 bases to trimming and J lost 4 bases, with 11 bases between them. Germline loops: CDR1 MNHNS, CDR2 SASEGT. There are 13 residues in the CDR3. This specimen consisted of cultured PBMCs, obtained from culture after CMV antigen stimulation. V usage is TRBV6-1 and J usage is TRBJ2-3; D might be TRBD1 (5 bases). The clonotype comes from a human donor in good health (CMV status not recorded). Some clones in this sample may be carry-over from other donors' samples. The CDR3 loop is CASRIRAPDTQYF. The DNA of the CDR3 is TGTGCCAGCAGGATCAGGGCGCCAGATACGCAGTATTTT.